The clone carrying this T cell receptor (beta chain) was seen many times. This CDR3 has 14 residues. CDR1 DFQATT and CDR2 SNEGSKA come from the germline V gene (reference sequence). V lost 0 bases to trimming and J lost 7 bases, with 12 bases between them. The source of the sample is a study of response to subunit inactivated influenza vaccine. Each CDR3 protein is one row after TCRdb ran MiXCR on the RT-PCR reads. Among under 200,000 distinct CDR3 sequences, roughly 12% were seen once, and the ten largest hold 25% to 30%. This same sample was also taken into another study, of T cells expressing NK-cell markers. That study adds: TCR beta libraries carry UMIs added by 5'RACE template switching. Repertoires of TCR beta were obtained from T cells sorted as CD3+CD56+NKG2C+, CD3+CD56+NKG2C- and CD3+CD56-NKG2C+. With an anti-gamma-delta TCR antibody, sorting in several experiments was kept to alpha-beta TCR T cells. Dominant NKG2C+ clonotype frequencies of about 1.0-7.0% of CD8+ T cells were measured in over five donors. Four donors likewise had their CD3+CD56-NKG2C+ fraction led by these clonotypes.

The input for sequencing was CD8+ T cells sorted from PBMCs, taken 12 days after vaccination. The J gene is TRBJ1-4, the V gene TRBV20-1; D gene unclear. This receptor was taken from a man in his forties or fifties who received an inactivated influenza vaccine. CDR3 coding DNA: TGCAGTGCTAGAGATACTCGGAGGGTTGAAAAACTGTTTTTT. Translation gives CSARDTRRVEKLFF.